This is a list of T cell receptor beta chains from one sample in a study of identifying expanded T cells in peripheral blood. Sequencing was performed with immunoSEQ multiplex PCR; in TCRdb, only in-frame clones are kept and a portion is missing. The sample lists about 63,000 clones, around 81% seen once, with over 15% in the top ten. The source material was blood. The receptors here all came from a person between 18 and 69 years old in good health. Both conserved end residues are part of each CDR3. A D gene is named only where the DNA matches it firmly. The size entry is marked missing in some rows and otherwise reads once, few, many or a size class.

TRBV28,-,-,TRBJ1-2,TGTGCCAGCAGTGGGGCGGGGACCGTTCAATGGTATGGCTACACCTTC,CASSGAGTVQWYGYTF
TRBV6-5,-,-,TRBJ1-1,TGTGCCAGCAGTTACGGCCAGGTCAGCACTGAAGCTTTCTTT,CASSYGQVSTEAFF
TRBV28,-,-,TRBJ1-5,TGTGCCAGCCTTAAACAGGGAGGTCAGCCCCAGCATTTT,CASLKQGGQPQHF
TRBV6-5,-,-,TRBJ2-2,TGTGCCAGCAGTTACTCTCGGACTATCAACACCGGGGAGCTGTTTTTT,CASSYSRTINTGELFF
TRBV9,-,-,TRBJ2-1,TGTGCCAGCAGCGTAGGAGCGGGTAATGAGCAGTTCTTC,CASSVGAGNEQFF
TRBV7-9,-,-,TRBJ1-2,TGTGCCAGCAGCCGGGACAAGCGGTATGGCTACACCTTC,CASSRDKRYGYTF
TRBV2,-,-,TRBJ2-5,TGTGCCAGCAGGCTACTGGAGACCCAGTACTTC,CASRLLETQYF
TRBV19,TRBD1,-,TRBJ1-2,TGTGCCAGCCGGACAGGGGCACTCTATGGCTACACCTTC,CASRTGALYGYTF
TRBV7-9,-,-,TRBJ1-1,TGTGCCAGCAGCTTAACCCGGGGCGCAAGGGGCTCGGACACTGAAGCTTTCTTT,CASSLTRGARGSDTEAFF
TRBV21-1,-,-,TRBJ1-5,TGTGCCAGCAGCAAAGTCTGGGGGGATAGCAATCAGCCCCAGCATTTT,CASSKVWGDSNQPQHF
TRBV7-2,-,-,TRBJ2-1,TGTGCCAGCAGCCCTCGACGGCTAAACTCCTACAATGAGCAGTTCTTC,CASSPRRLNSYNEQFF
TRBV7-2,TRBD2,-,TRBJ2-7,TGTGCCAGCAGCTTAGAAGGGACTAGCGGATCCTACGAGCAGTACTTC,CASSLEGTSGSYEQYF
TRBV6-1,-,once,TRBJ2-1,TGTGCCAGCAGTGCCCGCTCCGGAGGCTCCTACAATGAGCAGTTCTTC,CASSARSGGSYNEQFF
TRBV18,TRBD2,once,TRBJ2-1,TGTGCCAGCTCACCACCGACGGGGGGGACCTACAATGAGCAGTTCTTC,CASSPPTGGTYNEQFF
TRBV5-1,TRBD2,-,TRBJ2-1,TGCGCCAGCAGCTTGGTGACTAGCGGAGGCTACAATGAGCAGTTCTTC,CASSLVTSGGYNEQFF
TRBV7-9,-,-,TRBJ1-5,TGTGCCAGCAGCTTAGGGACGGGGAATCAGCCCCAGCATTTT,CASSLGTGNQPQHF
TRBV10-3,-,once,TRBJ2-1,TGTGCCATCAGTGATCGGGGGGCGCAAAATGAGCAGTTCTTC,CAISDRGAQNEQFF
TRBV23-1,TRBD1,-,TRBJ1-1,TGCGCCAGCAGTCCCCTTCCCGGACAGGGGGCATGCACTGAAGCTTTCTTT,CASSPLPGQGACTEAFF
TRBV6-1,-,once,TRBJ2-5,TGTGCCACGTTTAAGGGGAGTCAAGAGACCCAGTACTTC,CATFKGSQETQYF
TRBV11-2,TRBD2,-,TRBJ2-3,TGTGCCAGCACCGGACTAGCCACAGATACGCAGTATTTT,CASTGLATDTQYF
TRBV29-1,-,few,TRBJ2-5,TGCAGCGTTGTGGGGGCAGGGGCAGGGGAGACCCAGTACTTC,CSVVGAGAGETQYF
TRBV19,-,few,TRBJ1-3,TGTGCCAGTAGTATAGATTTCGACTCTGGAAACACCATATATTTT,CASSIDFDSGNTIYF
TRBV5-1,-,medium-sized,TRBJ2-3,TGCGCCAGCAGCTTGGTAAAGGGGGACACAGATACGCAGTATTTT,CASSLVKGDTDTQYF
TRBV7-9,-,-,TRBJ2-2,TGTGCCAGCAGCTTAGAAGGGGCCGGGGAGCTGTTTTTT,CASSLEGAGELFF
TRBV6-1,-,-,TRBJ1-2,TGTGCCAGCAGTGATGATATCCGGGGGGCAAATCATAACTATGGCTACACCTTC,CASSDDIRGANHNYGYTF
TRBV11-2,-,-,TRBJ1-4,TGTGCCAGCAGGTCAGCAGGGGATTTTAGAGAAAAACTGTTTTTT,CASRSAGDFREKLFF
TRBV2,TRBD1,-,TRBJ1-4,TGTGCCAGCCTACAGGGGAATGAAAAACTGTTTTTT,CASLQGNEKLFF
TRBV7-2,TRBD2,few,TRBJ2-1,TGTGCCAGCAGCTTAGGCGTCGGGAGGGCCGAAAATGAGCAGTTCTTC,CASSLGVGRAENEQFF
TRBV6-6,TRBD2,-,TRBJ2-1,TGTGCCAGCAGTATTAGCGGGAGAGGGTACAATGAGCAGTTCTTC,CASSISGRGYNEQFF
TRBV18,-,-,TRBJ1-2,TGTGCCAGCTCACCTGGGAACGAGGGCTACACCTTC,CASSPGNEGYTF
TRBV6-1,TRBD1,-,TRBJ1-1,TGTGCCAGCAGTAAAGGGGGCGCGAACACTGAAGCTTTCTTT,CASSKGGANTEAFF
TRBV7-2,-,-,TRBJ2-6,TGTGCCAGCAGCTCTCCGGGACGGCAATCTTCTGGGGCCAACGTCCTGACTTTC,CASSSPGRQSSGANVLTF
TRBV29-1,TRBD1,-,TRBJ1-1,TGCAGCGTTGGACAGGGGGCAGTGTACACTGAAGCTTTCTTT,CSVGQGAVYTEAFF
TRBV5-1,-,-,TRBJ1-1,TGCGCCAGCAGCTTGGCGGCGGGGAACACTGAAGCTTTCTTT,CASSLAAGNTEAFF
TRBV5-1,-,-,TRBJ2-5,TGCGCCAGCAGCCGGCGGGCTTCCGAAGAGACCCAGTACTTC,CASSRRASEETQYF
TRBV9,-,-,TRBJ1-1,TGTGCCAGCAGCATAGCGGCCAGGGCGACTGAAGCTTTCTTT,CASSIAARATEAFF
TRBV30,TRBD2,-,TRBJ2-2,TGTGCCTGGACCCCGAGACTAGCGGGAGGGCCGGTCGGGGAGCTGTTTTTT,CAWTPRLAGGPVGELFF
TRBV18,-,-,TRBJ2-5,TGTGCCAGCTCACCAAACCTTGAGCGGCCTGGGGAGACCCAGTACTTC,CASSPNLERPGETQYF
TRBV7-2,-,-,TRBJ1-1,TGTGCCAGCAGCTGGCCGGGACACCACTTTAACACTGAAGCTTTCTTT,CASSWPGHHFNTEAFF
TRBV9,-,-,TRBJ1-4,TGTGCCAGCAGCGCGTGGGACTTTGGGGAAAAACTGTTTTTT,CASSAWDFGEKLFF
TRBV6-5,-,-,TRBJ2-7,TGTGCCAGCAGGGAGACTAGATCACTCTACGAGCAGTACTTC,CASRETRSLYEQYF
TRBV6-1,-,once,TRBJ2-1,TGTGCCAGCAGTGAAAGGTGGGGGAGTTACAATGAGCAGTTCTTC,CASSERWGSYNEQFF
TRBV4-3,-,-,TRBJ2-7,TGCGCCAGCAGCCAAGATGGAGGGCGAAAGCAGTACTTC,CASSQDGGRKQYF
TRBV6-1,-,many,TRBJ2-1,TGTGCCAGCAGTGACAATGAGCAGTTCTTC,CASSDNEQFF
TRBV5-1,TRBD1,-,TRBJ1-1,TGCGCCAGCAGCTTGCTACAGGGGGATACTGAAGCTTTCTTT,CASSLLQGDTEAFF